The 12 T cell receptor beta chains below all came from one sample that was sequenced in a study of PD-1 blockade in classical Hodgkin lymphoma. Each patient relapsed following autologous stem cell transplantation, and prior brentuximab vedotin exposure differed. Clones were sequenced by immunoSEQ multiplex PCR, and TCRdb holds only the in-frame ones, with some missing. This table holds approximately 13,000 clones, around 77% found once. The input for sequencing was peripheral blood mononuclear cells (PBMCs), taken at baseline. The origin of the receptors is a human donor with classical Hodgkin lymphoma.

V is TRBV28 and J is TRBJ2-5; D unclear. Germline values: CDR1 MDHEN, CDR2 SYDVKM. Trimming removed 3 bases at V and 2 bases at J, with 10 bases between. This CDR3 spans 14 amino acids. The CDR3 DNA reads TGTGCCAGCAGTTTTCCCAGCCTGCAAGAGACCCAGTACTTC. Translated: CASSFPSLQETQYF. The variable domain in full, completed from reference TRBV28 and TRBJ2-5, reads DVKVTQSSRYLVKRTGEKVFLECVQDMDHENMFWYRQDPGLGLRLIYFSYDVKMKEKGDIPEGYSVSREKKERFSLILESASTNQTSMYLCASSFPSLQETQYFGPGTRLLVL.

The V gene is TRBV20-1, the J gene TRBJ2-7, with D unresolved. V lost 1 base and J 4 bases, leaving 5 bases between the germline ends. From germline, CDR1 is DFQATT and CDR2 SNEGSKA (reference sequence). The CDR3 extends over 11 amino acids. In DNA form, the CDR3 reads TGCAGTGCTAGAGTACGATACGAGCAGTACTTC. Translated, it gives CSARVRYEQYF.

The chain combines TRBV9 with TRBJ1-1; 7 nucleotides align to TRBD1. The CDR3 loop spans 18 amino acids. Germline CDR1 and CDR2: SGDLS and YYNGEE. Unmatched junction bases numbered 11, after V lost 0 bases and J lost 0 bases. The CDR3 region is CASSVGGRGPMVNTEAFF. The CDR3 region has the DNA TGTGCCAGCAGCGTAGGGGGAAGGGGGCCTATGGTGAACACTGAAGCTTTCTTT.

The V and J genes are TRBV6-1 and TRBJ1-4, with D perhaps TRBD1 (5 bases). The length of the CDR3 is 14 residues. The germline V gene encodes CDR1 MNHNS and CDR2 SASEGT. Trimming took off 5 bases at V and 4 bases at J, with 11 bases between the two ends. CDR3 in amino acids: CASSPQGLNEKLFF. CDR3 in DNA: TGTGCCAGCAGTCCGCAGGGACTTAATGAAAAACTGTTTTTT.

The chain uses TRBV11-2 and TRBJ2-7; no definite D call. The V gene lost 0 bases and the J gene lost 4 bases, with 13 bases spanning the gap. Germline-derived CDR1 and CDR2 are SGHAT and FQNNGV. The CDR3 loop spans 15 amino acids. CDR3 loop: CASSLDDFSVYEQYF. The DNA for the CDR3 is TGTGCCAGCAGCTTAGATGACTTCTCGGTATACGAGCAGTACTTC.

This clone turned up a few times. J is TRBJ2-2 and V is TRBV2; D not certain. Germline CDR1 reads SNHLY; CDR2 reads FYNNEI. The CDR3 runs 13 residues. Trimming shortened V by 8 bases and J by 6 bases, and 13 bases separated the two germline ends. In DNA, the CDR3 is TGTGCCAGCCGCCGGTCGTTCGCCGGGGAGCTGTTTTTT. As protein: CASRRSFAGELFF. The variable domain in full, completed from reference TRBV2 and TRBJ2-2, reads EPEVTQTPSHQVTQMGQEVILRCVPISNHLYFYWYRQILGQKVEFLVSFYNNEISEKSEIFDDQFSVERPDGSNFTLKIRSTKLEDSAMYFCASRRSFAGELFFGEGSRLTVL.

Comment on this clone: It is likely a read error, because the conserved phenylalanine at the end of the CDR3 is missing. The DNA is left out, because the CDR3 cannot be placed on it with certainty; the CDR3 is given as TCRdb lists it. The chain uses TRBV30 and TRBJ2-3; no check of the table's D call, TRBD2, against the DNA was made. Germline V lookup: CDR1 GTSNPN, CDR2 SVGIG (reference sequence). The CDR3 has 11 residues if both end residues are counted. The CDR3 spells CAWIEGHPGGV.

The chain employs TRBV27 and TRBJ1-4; 8 bases fit TRBD1. Germline V gene sequence: CDR1 MNHEY, CDR2 SMNVEV (reference sequence). The J segment lost 0 bases and the V segment lost 1 base, leaving 7 bases of the junction unmatched. The CDR3 is made up of 18 amino acids. CDR3 DNA: TGTGCCAGCAGTTTATTGGACAGGGAAGGCCCAACTAATGAAAAACTGTTTTTT. Its translation is CASSLLDREGPTNEKLFF.

The chain carries TRBV5-4 and TRBJ2-5; D might be TRBD1 (6 bases). This CDR3 spans 15 amino acids. Germline CDR1 is SGHNT and CDR2 is YYREEE (reference sequence). Trimming took 4 bases from V and 1 from J, leaving 14 bases between them. The CDR3: CASSPDSAVQETQYF. CDR3 nucleotides: TGTGCCAGCAGCCCGGACAGCGCCGTCCAAGAGACCCAGTACTTC.

In DNA, the CDR3 is TGTGCCAGCTCACCACCGGTCCGGGCCTTGGAGACCCAGTACTTC. As protein: CASSPPVRALETQYF. The chain joins TRBV18 to TRBJ2-5; unclear D gene. Germline assignment: CDR1 KGHSH and CDR2 LQKENI. V was trimmed by 0 bases and J by 5 bases, leaving 13 bases between them. The CDR3 spans 15 residues. The variable domain in full, completed from reference TRBV18 and TRBJ2-5, reads NAGVMQNPRHLVRRRGQEARLRCSPMKGHSHVYWYRQLPEEGLKFMVYLQKENIIDESGMPKERFSAEFPKEGPSILRIQQVVRGDSAAYFCASSPPVRALETQYFGPGTRLLVL.

This clone was seen a handful of times. The chain employs TRBV7-9 and TRBJ1-2; D not resolved. Trimming removed 3 bases at V and 5 bases at J, with 7 bases between. CDR1 SEHNR and CDR2 FQNEAQ come from the germline V gene (reference sequence). The CDR3 has 12 amino acids. In nucleotides, the CDR3 is TGTGCCAGCAGCTTGGGCCCGTATGGCTACACCTTC. It specifies CASSLGPYGYTF.

This sequence joins TRBV10-2 and TRBJ1-2; D not certain. V shed 5 bases and J shed 0 bases, with 7 bases lying between them. The CDR3 covers 13 residues. The germline V gene encodes CDR1 WSHSY and CDR2 SAAADI. In nucleotides, the CDR3 is TGCGCCAGCAGTTGGGCGTCTAACTATGGCTACACCTTC. It is translated as CASSWASNYGYTF.